The entry below gives a single T cell receptor beta chain sequence along with its context. The antigen remains undetermined. This specimen comes from a study of tumor-infiltrating lymphocytes in localized non-small cell lung cancer. Generated by immunoSEQ multiplex PCR, the TCRdb table keeps only in-frame clones and is missing some. The profile shows about 15,000 clones, approximately 62% of them singletons. Study observations and caveats: Only some patients had TCR sequencing, depending on available tissue. Compared with uninvolved lung, tumors showed higher T cell infiltration by TCRbeta sequencing.

The material sequenced was lung tumor tissue. The TCR sequence derives from a human donor with non-small cell lung cancer.

The CDR3 region has the DNA TGTGCCAGCTTACCGGGACTAGCGGGTAGTGAGCAGTTCTTC. Amino acids: CASLPGLAGSEQFF. This sequence joins TRBV28 and TRBJ2-1; the match to TRBD2 covers 12 bases. The CDR3 consists of 14 residues. Germline CDR1 MDHEN, CDR2 SYDVKM. The junction had 8 bases not matched to a gene; V was cut back by 8 bases and J by 9 bases. Full variable domain (rest looked up from reference TRBV28 and TRBJ2-1): DVKVTQSSRYLVKRTGEKVFLECVQDMDHENMFWYRQDPGLGLRLIYFSYDVKMKEKGDIPEGYSVSREKKERFSLILESASTNQTSMYLCASLPGLAGSEQFFGPGTRLTVL.